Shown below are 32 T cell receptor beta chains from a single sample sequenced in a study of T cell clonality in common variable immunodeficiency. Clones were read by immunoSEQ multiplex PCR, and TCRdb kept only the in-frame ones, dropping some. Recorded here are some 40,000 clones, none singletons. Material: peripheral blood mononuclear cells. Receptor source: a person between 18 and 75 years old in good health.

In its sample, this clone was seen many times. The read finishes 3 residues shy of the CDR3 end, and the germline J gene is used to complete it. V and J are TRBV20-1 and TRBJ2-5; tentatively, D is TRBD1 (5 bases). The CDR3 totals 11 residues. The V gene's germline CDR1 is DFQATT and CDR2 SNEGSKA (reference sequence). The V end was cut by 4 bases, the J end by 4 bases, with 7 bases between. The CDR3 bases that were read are TGCAGTGCTATCCAGGGAGAGACC. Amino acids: CSAIQGET. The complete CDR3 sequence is CSAIQGETQYF.

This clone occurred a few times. The part of the CDR3 DNA that was read is TGTGCCAGCAGCGCCAAGCCCCTGATCTCCTACAATGAG. Amino acids: CASSAKPLISYNE. The entire CDR3 sequence reads CASSAKPLISYNEQFF. The chain is built from TRBV7-8 and TRBJ2-1; no firm D call. The missing CDR3 end, 3 residues past where the read stops, is filled in from the germline J gene. Germline V gene sequence: CDR1 SGHVS, CDR2 FQNEAQ. The length of the CDR3 is 16 residues. V lost 5 bases to trimming and J lost 0 bases, with 14 bases between them.

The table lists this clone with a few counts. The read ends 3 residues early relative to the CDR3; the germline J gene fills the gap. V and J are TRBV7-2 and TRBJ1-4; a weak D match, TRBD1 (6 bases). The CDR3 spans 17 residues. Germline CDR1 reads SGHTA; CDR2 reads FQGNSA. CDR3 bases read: TGTGCCAGCAGCTTAGCCGTAACAGGGAGTTATAATTCACCA. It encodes CASSLAVTGSYNSP. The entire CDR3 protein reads CASSLAVTGSYNSPLFF. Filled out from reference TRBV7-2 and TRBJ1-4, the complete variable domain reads GAGVSQSPSNKVTEKGKDVELRCDPISGHTALYWYRQSLGQGLEFLIYFQGNSAPDKSGLPSDRFSAERTGGSVSTLTIQRTQQEDSAVYLCASSLAVTGSYNSPLFFGSGTQLSVL.

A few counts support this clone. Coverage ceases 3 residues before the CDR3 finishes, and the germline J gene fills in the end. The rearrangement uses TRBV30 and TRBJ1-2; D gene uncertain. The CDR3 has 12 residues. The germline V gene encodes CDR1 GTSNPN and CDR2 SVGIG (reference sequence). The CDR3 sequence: CAWSKDYYDYTF. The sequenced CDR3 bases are TGTGCCTGGAGTAAGGATTACTACGAC. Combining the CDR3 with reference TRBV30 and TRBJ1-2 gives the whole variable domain SQTIHQWPATLVQPVGSPLSLECTVEGTSNPNLYWYRQAAGRGLQLLFYSVGIGQISSEVPQNLSASRPQDRQFILSSKKLLLSDSGFYLCAWSKDYYDYTFGSGTRLTVV.

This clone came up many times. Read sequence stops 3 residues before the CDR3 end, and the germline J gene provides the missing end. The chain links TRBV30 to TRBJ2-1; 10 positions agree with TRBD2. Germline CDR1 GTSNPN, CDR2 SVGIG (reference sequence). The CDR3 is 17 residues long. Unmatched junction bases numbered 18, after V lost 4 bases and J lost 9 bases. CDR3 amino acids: CAWTGLAGVPGDGEQFF. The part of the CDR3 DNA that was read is TGTGCCTGGACAGGTCTAGCGGGAGTACCCGGAGATGGTGAG.

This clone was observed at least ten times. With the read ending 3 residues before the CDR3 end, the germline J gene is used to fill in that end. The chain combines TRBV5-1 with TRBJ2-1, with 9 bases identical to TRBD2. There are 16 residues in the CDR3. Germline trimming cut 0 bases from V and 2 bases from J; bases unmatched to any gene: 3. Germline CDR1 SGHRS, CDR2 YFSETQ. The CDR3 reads CASSLASSGTYNEQFF. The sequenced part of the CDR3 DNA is TGCGCCAGCAGCTTGGCGTCTAGCGGGACCTACAATGAG.

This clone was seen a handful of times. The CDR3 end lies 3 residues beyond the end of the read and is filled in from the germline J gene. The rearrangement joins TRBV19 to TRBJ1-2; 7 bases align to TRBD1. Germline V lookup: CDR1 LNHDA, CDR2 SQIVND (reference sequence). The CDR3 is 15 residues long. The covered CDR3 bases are TGTGCCAGTAGTACTCGGACAGGCAGCACAGATACC. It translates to CASSTRTGSTDT. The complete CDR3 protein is CASSTRTGSTDTYTF.

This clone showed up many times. CDR3 DNA (partial): TGTGCCATCAGAAGAGCAGGGAACACTGAA. Protein product: CAIRRAGNTE. The entire CDR3 reads CAIRRAGNTEAFF. The chain links TRBV10-3 to TRBJ1-1; D gene ambiguous. The read halts 3 residues ahead of the CDR3 end, with the missing end drawn from the germline J gene. Looked up from germline, CDR1 is ENHRY and CDR2 is SYGVKD. The CDR3 is 13 residues long. V was clipped by 6 bases and J by 1 base, with 9 bases between them.

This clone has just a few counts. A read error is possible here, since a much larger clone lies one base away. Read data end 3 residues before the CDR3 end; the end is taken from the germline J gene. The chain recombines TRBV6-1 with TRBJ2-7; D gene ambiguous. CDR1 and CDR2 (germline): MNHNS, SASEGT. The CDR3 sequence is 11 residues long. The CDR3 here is CAGSELYEQYF. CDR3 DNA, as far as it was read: TGTGCCGGCAGTGAACTCTACGAG.

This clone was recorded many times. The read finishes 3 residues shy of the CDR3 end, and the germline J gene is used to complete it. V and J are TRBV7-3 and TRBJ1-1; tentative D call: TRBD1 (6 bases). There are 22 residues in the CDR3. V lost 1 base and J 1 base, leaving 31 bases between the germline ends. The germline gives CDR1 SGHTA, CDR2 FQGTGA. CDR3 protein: CASSLNRWTATTEQLSNTEAFF. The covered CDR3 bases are TGTGCCAGCAGCTTAAATCGTTGGACAGCGACAACCGAACAACTATCGAACACTGAA.

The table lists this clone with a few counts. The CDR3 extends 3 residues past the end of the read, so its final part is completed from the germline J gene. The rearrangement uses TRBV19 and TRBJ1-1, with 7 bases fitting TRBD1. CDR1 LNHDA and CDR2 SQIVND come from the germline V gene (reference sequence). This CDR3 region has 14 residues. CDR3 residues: CASSYLTGLGEAFF. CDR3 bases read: TGTGCCAGTAGTTACCTGACAGGGCTGGGAGAA.

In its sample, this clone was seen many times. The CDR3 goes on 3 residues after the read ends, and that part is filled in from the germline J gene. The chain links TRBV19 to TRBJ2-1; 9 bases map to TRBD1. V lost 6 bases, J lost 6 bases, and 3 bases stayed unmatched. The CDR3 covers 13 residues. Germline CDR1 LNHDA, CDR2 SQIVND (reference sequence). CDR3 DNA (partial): TGTGCCAGTAGGGAGACAGGGGGCAATGAG. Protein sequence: CASRETGGNE. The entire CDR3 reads CASRETGGNEQFF.

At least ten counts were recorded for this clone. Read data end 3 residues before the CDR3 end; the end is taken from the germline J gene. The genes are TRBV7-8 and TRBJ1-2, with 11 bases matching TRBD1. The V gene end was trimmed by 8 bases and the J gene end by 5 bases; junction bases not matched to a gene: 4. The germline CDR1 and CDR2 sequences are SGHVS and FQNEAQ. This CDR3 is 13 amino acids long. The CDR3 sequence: CASGQGAHYGYTF. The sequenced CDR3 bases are TGTGCCAGCGGACAGGGGGCTCATTATGGC.

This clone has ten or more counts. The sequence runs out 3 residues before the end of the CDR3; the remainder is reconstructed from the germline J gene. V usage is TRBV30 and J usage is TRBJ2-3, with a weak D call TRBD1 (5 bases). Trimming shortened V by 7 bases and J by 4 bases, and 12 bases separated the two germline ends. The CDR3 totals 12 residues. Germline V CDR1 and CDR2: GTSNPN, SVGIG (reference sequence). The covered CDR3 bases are TGTGCCTTAACGCAGGGTGCAGATACG. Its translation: CALTQGADT. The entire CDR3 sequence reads CALTQGADTQYF.

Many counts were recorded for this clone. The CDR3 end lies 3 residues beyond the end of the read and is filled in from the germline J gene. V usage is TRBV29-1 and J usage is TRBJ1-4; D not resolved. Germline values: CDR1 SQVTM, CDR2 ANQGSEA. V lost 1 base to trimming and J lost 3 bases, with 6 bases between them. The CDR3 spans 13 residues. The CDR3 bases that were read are TGCAGCGTTGAAGCGTCGGCTAATGAAAAA. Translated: CSVEASANEK. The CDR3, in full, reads CSVEASANEKLFF.

The CDR3 sequence: CASSGGQGATHSSGNTIYF. CDR3 DNA, as far as it was read: TGTGCCAGCAGTGGGGGGCAGGGGGCTACCCACTCCTCTGGAAACACC. This chain links TRBV2 with TRBJ1-3; 8 positions agree with TRBD1. From the germline J gene comes the end of the CDR3, since the read stops 3 residues before it. V trimming: 4 bases; J trimming: 0 bases; junction bases outside the gene matches: 14. Germline V CDR1 and CDR2: SNHLY, FYNNEI. The CDR3 loop spans 19 amino acids. Full variable domain (remainder filled in from reference TRBV2 and TRBJ1-3): EPEVTQTPSHQVTQMGQEVILRCVPISNHLYFYWYRQILGQKVEFLVSFYNNEISEKSEIFDDQFSVERPDGSNFTLKIRSTKLEDSAMYFCASSGGQGATHSSGNTIYFGEGSWLTVV.

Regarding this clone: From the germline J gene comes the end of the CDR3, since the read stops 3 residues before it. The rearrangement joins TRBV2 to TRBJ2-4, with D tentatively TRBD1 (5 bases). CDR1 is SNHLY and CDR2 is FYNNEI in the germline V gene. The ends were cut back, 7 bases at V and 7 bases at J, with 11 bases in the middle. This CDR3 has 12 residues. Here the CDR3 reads CASNPGWNIQYF. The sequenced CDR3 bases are TGTGCCAGCAACCCAGGGTGGAACATT.

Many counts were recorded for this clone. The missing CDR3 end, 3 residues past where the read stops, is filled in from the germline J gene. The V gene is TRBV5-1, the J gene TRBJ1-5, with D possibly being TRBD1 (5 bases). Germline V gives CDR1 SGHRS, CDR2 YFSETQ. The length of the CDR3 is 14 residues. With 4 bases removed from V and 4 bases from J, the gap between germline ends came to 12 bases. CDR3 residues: CASSPGGENQPQHF. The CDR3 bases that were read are TGCGCCAGCAGCCCCGGGGGGGAGAATCAGCCC.

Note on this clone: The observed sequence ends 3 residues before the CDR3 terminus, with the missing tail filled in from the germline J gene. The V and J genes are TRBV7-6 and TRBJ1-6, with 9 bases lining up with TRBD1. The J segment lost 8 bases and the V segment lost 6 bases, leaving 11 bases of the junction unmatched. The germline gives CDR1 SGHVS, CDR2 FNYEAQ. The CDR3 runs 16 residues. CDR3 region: CASREGMGQGYSPLHF. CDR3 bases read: TGTGCCAGCAGGGAGGGGATGGGACAGGGATATTCACCC.

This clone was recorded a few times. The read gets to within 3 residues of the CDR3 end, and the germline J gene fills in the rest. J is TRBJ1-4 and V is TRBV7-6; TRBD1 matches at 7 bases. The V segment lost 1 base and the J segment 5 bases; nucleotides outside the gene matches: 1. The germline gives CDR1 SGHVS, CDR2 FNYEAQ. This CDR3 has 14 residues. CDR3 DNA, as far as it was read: TGTGCCAGCAGCTTAGTACAGGGGAATGAAAAA. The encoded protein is CASSLVQGNEK. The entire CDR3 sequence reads CASSLVQGNEKLFF.

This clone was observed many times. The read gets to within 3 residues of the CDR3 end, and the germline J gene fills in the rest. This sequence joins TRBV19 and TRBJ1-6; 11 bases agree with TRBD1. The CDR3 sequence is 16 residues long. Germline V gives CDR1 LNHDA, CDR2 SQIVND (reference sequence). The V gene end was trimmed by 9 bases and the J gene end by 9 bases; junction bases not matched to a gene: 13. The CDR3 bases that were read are TGTGCCAGCCACAGGACAGGGGGCGCGGAGGGTTCACCC. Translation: CASHRTGGAEGSP. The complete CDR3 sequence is CASHRTGGAEGSPLHF.

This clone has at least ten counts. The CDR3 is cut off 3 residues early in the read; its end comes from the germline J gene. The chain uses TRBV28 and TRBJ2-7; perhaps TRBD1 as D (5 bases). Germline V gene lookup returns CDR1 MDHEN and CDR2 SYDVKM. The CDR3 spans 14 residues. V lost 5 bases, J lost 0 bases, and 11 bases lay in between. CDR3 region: CASSGQISSYEQYF. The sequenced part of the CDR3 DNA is TGTGCCAGCAGTGGACAAATTAGCTCCTACGAG.

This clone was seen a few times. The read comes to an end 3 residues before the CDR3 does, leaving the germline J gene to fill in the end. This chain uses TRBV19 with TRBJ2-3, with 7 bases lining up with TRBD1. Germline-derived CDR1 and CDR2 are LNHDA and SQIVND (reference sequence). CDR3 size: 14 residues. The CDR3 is CASSPGDSYQPQYF. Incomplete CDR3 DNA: TGTGCCAGTAGTCCCGGGGACAGTTATCAGCCG.

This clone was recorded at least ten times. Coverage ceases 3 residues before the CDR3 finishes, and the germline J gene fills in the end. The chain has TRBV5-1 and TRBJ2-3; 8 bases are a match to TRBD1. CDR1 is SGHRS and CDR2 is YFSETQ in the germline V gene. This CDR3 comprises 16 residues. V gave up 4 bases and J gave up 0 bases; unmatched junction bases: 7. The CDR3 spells CASSLNRDRSTDTQYF. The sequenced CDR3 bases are TGCGCCAGCAGCCTAAACCGGGACAGGAGCACAGATACG.

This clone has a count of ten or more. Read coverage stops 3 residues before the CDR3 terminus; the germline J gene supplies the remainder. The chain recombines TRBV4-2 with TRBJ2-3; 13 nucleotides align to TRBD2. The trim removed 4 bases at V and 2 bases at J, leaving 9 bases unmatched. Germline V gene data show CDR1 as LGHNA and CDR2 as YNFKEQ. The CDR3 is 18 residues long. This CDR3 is CASSRGTSGARLTDTQYF. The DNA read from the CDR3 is TGTGCCAGCAGCCGTGGGACTAGCGGGGCTCGACTCACAGATACG.

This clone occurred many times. The CDR3 sequence is CAISESGGPYGYTF. The covered CDR3 bases are TGTGCCATCAGTGAGTCCGGGGGGCCCTATGGC. The rearrangement joins TRBV10-3 to TRBJ1-2, with D perhaps TRBD1 (6 bases). The read is 3 residues too short to cover the CDR3 end, so that end is filled in from the germline J gene. Per the germline V gene, CDR1 is ENHRY and CDR2 is SYGVKD. CDR3 length: 14 amino acids. The V and J ends lost 0 bases and 4 bases respectively, with 9 bases between them.

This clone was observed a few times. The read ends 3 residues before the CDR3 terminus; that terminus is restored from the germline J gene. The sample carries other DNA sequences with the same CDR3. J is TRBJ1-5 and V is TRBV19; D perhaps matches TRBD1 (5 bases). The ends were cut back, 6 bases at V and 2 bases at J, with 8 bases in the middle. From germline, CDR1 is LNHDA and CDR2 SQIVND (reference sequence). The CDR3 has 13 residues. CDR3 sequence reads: CASSQGGNQPQHF. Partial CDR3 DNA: TGTGCCAGTAGCCAGGGTGGCAATCAGCCC.

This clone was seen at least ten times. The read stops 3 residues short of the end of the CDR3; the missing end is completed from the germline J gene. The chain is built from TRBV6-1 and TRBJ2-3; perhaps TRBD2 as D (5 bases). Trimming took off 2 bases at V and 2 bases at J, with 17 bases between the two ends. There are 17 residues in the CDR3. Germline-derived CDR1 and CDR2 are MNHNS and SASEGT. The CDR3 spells CASSEQDWPLPTDTQYF. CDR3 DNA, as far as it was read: TGTGCCAGCAGTGAACAGGACTGGCCCCTCCCCACAGATACG.

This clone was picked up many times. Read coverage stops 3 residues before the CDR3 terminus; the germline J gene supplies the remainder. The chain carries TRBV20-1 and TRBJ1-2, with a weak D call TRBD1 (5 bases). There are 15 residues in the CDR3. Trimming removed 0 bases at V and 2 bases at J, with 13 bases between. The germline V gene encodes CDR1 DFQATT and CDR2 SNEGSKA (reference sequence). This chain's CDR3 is CSARDLRGANYGYTF. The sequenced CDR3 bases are TGCAGTGCTAGAGATCTGCGGGGCGCGAACTATGGC.

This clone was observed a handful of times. The CDR3 bases that were read are TGTGCCAGTAGTAACAGGGGTTTGGTTGAAAAG. Its translation: CASSNRGLVEK. The CDR3 reads in full as CASSNRGLVEKLFF. The chain recombines TRBV19 with TRBJ2-2; 7 bases map to TRBD1. The read terminates 3 residues ahead of where the CDR3 ends, so the germline J gene completes it. This CDR3 has 14 amino acids. The germline CDR1 and CDR2 sequences are LNHDA and SQIVND (reference sequence). Full variable domain (remainder filled in from reference TRBV19 and TRBJ2-2): DGGITQSPKYLFRKEGQNVTLSCEQNLNHDAMYWYRQDPGQGLRLIYYSQIVNDFQKGDIAEGYSVSREKKESFPLTVTSAQKNPTAFYLCASSNRGLVEKLFFGEGSRLTVL.

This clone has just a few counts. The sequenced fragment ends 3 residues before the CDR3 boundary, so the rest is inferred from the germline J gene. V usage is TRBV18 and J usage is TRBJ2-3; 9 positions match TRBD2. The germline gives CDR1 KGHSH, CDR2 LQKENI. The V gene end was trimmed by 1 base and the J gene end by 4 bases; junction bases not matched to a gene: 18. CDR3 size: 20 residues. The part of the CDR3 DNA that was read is TGTGCCAGCTCACCACGGGAGGCAGCGCGGGAGGGCCCTAACCCAGATACG. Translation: CASSPREAAREGPNPDT. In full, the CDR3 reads CASSPREAAREGPNPDTQYF.

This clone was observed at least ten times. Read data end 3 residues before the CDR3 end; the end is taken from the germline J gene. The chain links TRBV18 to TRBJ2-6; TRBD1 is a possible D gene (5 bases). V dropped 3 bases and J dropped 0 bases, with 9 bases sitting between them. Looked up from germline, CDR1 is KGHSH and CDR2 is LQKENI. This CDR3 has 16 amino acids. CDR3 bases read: TGTGCCAGCTCACCCTTCAGGGTCTCTGGGGCCAACGTC. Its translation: CASSPFRVSGANV. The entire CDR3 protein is CASSPFRVSGANVLTF. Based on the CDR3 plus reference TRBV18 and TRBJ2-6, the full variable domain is NAGVMQNPRHLVRRRGQEARLRCSPMKGHSHVYWYRQLPEEGLKFMVYLQKENIIDESGMPKERFSAEFPKEGPSILRIQQVVRGDSAAYFCASSPFRVSGANVLTFGAGSRLTVL.